The entry below describes one TCR beta chain. Germline assignment: CDR1 SGHNT and CDR2 YENEEA. V shed 5 bases, J shed 2 bases, and the junction held 4 bases outside the gene matches. This CDR3 is built from 14 residues. Using immunoSEQ multiplex PCR, the repertoire was profiled, and TCRdb retains in-frame clones only, with some absent. There are some 13,000 clones in the sample; roughly 84% occur only once, and roughly 32% lies in the top ten. These data belong to a study of blood T cell repertoires in COVID-19. About the research overall: Collection of acute and convalescent COVID-19 samples took place in the United States, Italy and Spain.

This clonotype originated in a man aged 50 to 59 with active COVID-19. J is TRBJ2-7 and V is TRBV11-3; 9 nucleotides line up with TRBD1. The sample comprised peripheral blood. CDR3: CASSRDRATYEQYF. As DNA, the CDR3 is TGTGCCAGCAGCCGGGACAGGGCAACCTACGAGCAGTACTTC.